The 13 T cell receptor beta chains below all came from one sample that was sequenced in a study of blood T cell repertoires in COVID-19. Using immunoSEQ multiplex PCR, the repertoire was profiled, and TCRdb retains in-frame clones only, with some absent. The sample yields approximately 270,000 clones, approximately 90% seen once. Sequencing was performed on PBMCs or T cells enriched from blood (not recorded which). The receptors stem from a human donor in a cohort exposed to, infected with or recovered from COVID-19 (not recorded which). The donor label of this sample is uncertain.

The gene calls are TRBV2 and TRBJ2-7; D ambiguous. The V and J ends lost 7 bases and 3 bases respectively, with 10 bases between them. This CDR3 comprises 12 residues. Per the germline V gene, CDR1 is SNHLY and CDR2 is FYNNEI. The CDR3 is CASNVYGYEQYF. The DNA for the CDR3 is TGTGCCAGCAACGTCTATGGCTACGAGCAGTACTTC.

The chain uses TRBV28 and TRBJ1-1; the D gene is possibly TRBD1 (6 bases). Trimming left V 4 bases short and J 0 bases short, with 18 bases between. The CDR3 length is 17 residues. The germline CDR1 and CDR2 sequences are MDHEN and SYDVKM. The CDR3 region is CASSSRGGRPVNTEAFF. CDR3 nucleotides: TGTGCCAGCAGTTCCAGGGGAGGGCGCCCAGTGAACACTGAAGCTTTCTTT.

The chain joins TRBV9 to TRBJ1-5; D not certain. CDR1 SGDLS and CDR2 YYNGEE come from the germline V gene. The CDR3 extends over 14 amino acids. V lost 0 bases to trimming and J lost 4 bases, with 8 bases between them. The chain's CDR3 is CASSVAPGNQPQHF. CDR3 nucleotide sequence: TGTGCCAGCAGCGTAGCACCGGGGAATCAGCCCCAGCATTTT.

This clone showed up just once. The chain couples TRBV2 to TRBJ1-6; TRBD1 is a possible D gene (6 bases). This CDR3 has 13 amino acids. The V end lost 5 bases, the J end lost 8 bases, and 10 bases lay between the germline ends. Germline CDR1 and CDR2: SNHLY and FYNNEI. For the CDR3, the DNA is TGTGCCAGCAGTCCCGCAGGGGATTCACCCCTCCACTTT. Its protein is CASSPAGDSPLHF.

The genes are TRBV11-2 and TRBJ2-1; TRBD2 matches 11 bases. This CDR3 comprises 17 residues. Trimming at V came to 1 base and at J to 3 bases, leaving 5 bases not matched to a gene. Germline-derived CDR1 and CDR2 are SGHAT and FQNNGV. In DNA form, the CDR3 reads TGTGCCAGCAGCTTAGCTCCCCTAGCGGGGGGCTACAATGAGCAGTTCTTC. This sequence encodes CASSLAPLAGGYNEQFF. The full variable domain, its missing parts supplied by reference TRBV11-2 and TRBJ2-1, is EAGVAQSPRYKIIEKRQSVAFWCNPISGHATLYWYQQILGQGPKLLIQFQNNGVVDDSQLPKDRFSAERLKGVDSTLKIQPAKLEDSAVYLCASSLAPLAGGYNEQFFGPGTRLTVL.

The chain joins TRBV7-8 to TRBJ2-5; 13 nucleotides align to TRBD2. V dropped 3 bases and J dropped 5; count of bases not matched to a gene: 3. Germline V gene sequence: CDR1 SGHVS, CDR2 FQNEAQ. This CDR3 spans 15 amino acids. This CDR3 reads CASSFLTSGGETQYF. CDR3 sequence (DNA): TGTGCCAGCAGCTTTTTGACTAGCGGGGGGGAGACCCAGTACTTC.

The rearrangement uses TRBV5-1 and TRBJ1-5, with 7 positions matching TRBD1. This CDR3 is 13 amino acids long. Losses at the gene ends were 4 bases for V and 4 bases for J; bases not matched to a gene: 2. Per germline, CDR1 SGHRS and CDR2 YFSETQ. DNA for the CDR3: TGCGCCAGCAGCGTGACAGGGAATCAGCCCCAGCATTTT. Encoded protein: CASSVTGNQPQHF.

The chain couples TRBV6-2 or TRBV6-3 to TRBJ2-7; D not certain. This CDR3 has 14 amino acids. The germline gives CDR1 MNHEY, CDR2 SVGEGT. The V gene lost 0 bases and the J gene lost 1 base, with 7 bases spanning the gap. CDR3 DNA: TGTGCCAGCAGTTACTCGATGGCTTCCTACGAGCAGTACTTC. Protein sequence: CASSYSMASYEQYF.

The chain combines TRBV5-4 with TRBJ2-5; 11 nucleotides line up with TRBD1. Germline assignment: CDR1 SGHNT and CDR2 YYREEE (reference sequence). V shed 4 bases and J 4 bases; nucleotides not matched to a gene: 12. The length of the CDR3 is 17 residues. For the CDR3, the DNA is TGTGCCAGCAGCCCGGACAGGGGGCCCCCAGGGGTAGAGACCCAGTACTTC. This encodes CASSPDRGPPGVETQYF.

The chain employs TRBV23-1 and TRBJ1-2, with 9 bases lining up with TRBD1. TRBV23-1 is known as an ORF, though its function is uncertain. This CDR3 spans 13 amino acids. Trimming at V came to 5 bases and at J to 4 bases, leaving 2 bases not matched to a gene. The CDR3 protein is CASSVDRGYGYTF. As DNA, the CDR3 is TGCGCCAGCAGTGTGGACAGGGGCTATGGCTACACCTTC.

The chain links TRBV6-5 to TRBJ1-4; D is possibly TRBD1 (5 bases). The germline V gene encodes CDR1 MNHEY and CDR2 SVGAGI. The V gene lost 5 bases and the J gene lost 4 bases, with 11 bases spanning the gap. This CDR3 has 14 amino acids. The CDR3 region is CASSPTGGNEKLFF. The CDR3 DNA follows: TGTGCCAGCAGTCCAACGGGGGGTAATGAAAAACTGTTTTTT.

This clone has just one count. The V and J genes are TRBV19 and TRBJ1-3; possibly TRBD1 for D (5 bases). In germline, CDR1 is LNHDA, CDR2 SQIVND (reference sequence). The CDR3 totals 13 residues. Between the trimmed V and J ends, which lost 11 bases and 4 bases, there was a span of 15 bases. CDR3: CASAGGIGNTIYF. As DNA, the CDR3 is TGTGCCTCCGCCGGGGGGATAGGAAACACCATATATTTT.

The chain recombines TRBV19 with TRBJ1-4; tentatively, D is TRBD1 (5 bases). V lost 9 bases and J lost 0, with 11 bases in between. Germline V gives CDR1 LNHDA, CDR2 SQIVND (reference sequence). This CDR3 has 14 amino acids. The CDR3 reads CASQGDATNEKLFF. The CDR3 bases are TGTGCCAGCCAGGGTGATGCAACTAATGAAAAACTGTTTTTT.